A single sample gave rise to the 10 T cell receptor beta chains below, sequenced in a study of beta chain features in type 1 diabetes. The study reverse transcribed the entire isolated RNA, so it sequenced expressed TCRB transcripts. Sequencing was performed with immunoSEQ multiplex PCR; in TCRdb, only in-frame clones are kept and a portion is missing. The data show hundreds of thousands of clones, with around 13% seen just once and 0.015% to 0.02% held by the top ten. The specimen was naive CD4+ T cells from blood. Receptor source: a man aged 18 to 35 in good health.

This clone has more than one count but fewer than ten. The CDR3 sequence: CASRRDSSGTDTQYF. CDR3 bases: TGTGCCAGCAGACGGGACAGCTCAGGGACAGATACGCAGTATTTT. The chain joins TRBV7-9 to TRBJ2-3; TRBD1 agrees at 7 bases. J gave up 3 bases and V 6 bases, and 9 bases lay outside the gene matches. Germline V gives CDR1 SEHNR, CDR2 FQNEAQ (reference sequence). This CDR3 has 15 amino acids.

This clone was counted only a few times. The chain carries TRBV4-3 and TRBJ2-7, with 7 bases that match TRBD1. Germline CDR1 LGHNA, CDR2 YSLEER. V shed 1 base and J 5 bases; nucleotides not matched to a gene: 8. CDR3 length: 15 residues. CDR3: CASSQGAGGYNEQYF. CDR3 nucleotides: TGCGCCAGCAGCCAAGGGGCAGGGGGTTATAACGAGCAGTACTTC.

On this clone: The germline gene is not matched at one end of the junction; a read error may be the cause. V gene TRBV28 combines with J gene TRBJ2-1, with D possibly matching TRBD1 (5 bases). From germline, CDR1 is MDHEN and CDR2 SYDVKM. CDR3 length: 12 amino acids. CDR3 sequence: CASSLPGWVRLF. The CDR3 nucleotides read TGTGCCAGCAGTTTACCAGGGTGGGTTCGGCTCTTC.

The rearrangement uses TRBV29-1 and TRBJ2-1; TRBD2 is a possible D gene (5 bases). The CDR3 covers 14 residues. The ends were cut back, 6 bases at V and 0 bases at J, with 12 bases in the middle. From germline, CDR1 is SQVTM and CDR2 ANQGSEA. This chain's CDR3 is CSVGILGSYNEQFF. CDR3 DNA: TGCAGCGTCGGGATCTTGGGCTCCTACAATGAGCAGTTCTTC.

The sample holds a few counts of this clone. The V call is TRBV9, the J call TRBJ2-7, with TRBD2 identical over 8 bases. The V and J ends lost 0 bases and 2 bases, in that order; junction bases with no gene match: 7. The CDR3 runs to 16 residues. Germline lookup yields CDR1 SGDLS and CDR2 YYNGEE. The DNA for the CDR3 is TGTGCCAGCAGCGTAGGCTCGGCGGGGGGTACCTACGAGCAGTACTTC. Protein sequence: CASSVGSAGGTYEQYF.

This chain links TRBV28 with TRBJ1-1; tentative D call: TRBD1 (5 bases). CDR1 is MDHEN, CDR2 SYDVKM, per germline. V lost 3 bases and J 0 bases, leaving 14 bases between the germline ends. The CDR3 consists of 16 residues. The CDR3 loop reads CASSFPVGVLNTEAFF. The CDR3 DNA reads TGTGCCAGCAGTTTCCCGGTAGGGGTCTTGAACACTGAAGCTTTCTTT.

This clone was counted between two and nine times. This chain uses TRBV30 with TRBJ2-3; TRBD2 matches at 12 bases. This CDR3 has 16 amino acids. Germline CDR1 and CDR2: GTSNPN and SVGIG (reference sequence). V shed 2 bases, J shed 6 bases, and the junction held 9 bases outside the gene matches. The CDR3 DNA reads TGTGCCTGGAGTCGCCCGGGACTAGCGGGCAGGGATACGCAGTATTTT. It translates to CAWSRPGLAGRDTQYF.

This clone was seen only a few times. This chain links TRBV7-2 with TRBJ2-7, with D possibly matching TRBD2 (6 bases). Germline V lookup: CDR1 SGHTA, CDR2 FQGNSA. The CDR3 length is 15 residues. V was cut by 1 base and J by 2 bases, with 12 bases left in between. The CDR3 coding sequence is TGTGCCAGCAGCTTAGTTAGCGGCGAGGCCTACGAGCAGTACTTC. Its translation is CASSLVSGEAYEQYF.

J is TRBJ2-1 and V is TRBV5-6; TRBD2 matches 11 bases. The V and J ends lost 2 bases and 5 bases, in that order; junction bases with no gene match: 12. The V gene's germline CDR1 is SGHDT and CDR2 YYEEEE. The CDR3 consists of 18 residues. CDR3 amino acids: CASSFPTISGGENNEQFF. The CDR3 DNA reads as TGTGCCAGCAGCTTCCCAACGATTAGCGGGGGGGAAAACAATGAGCAGTTCTTC.

The chain couples TRBV28 to TRBJ1-1, with D perhaps matching TRBD1 (6 bases). V lost 1 base to trimming and J lost 10 bases, with 19 bases between them. Germline V gene data show CDR1 as MDHEN and CDR2 as SYDVKM. The CDR3 sequence is 15 residues long. DNA of the CDR3: TGTGCCAGCAGTTTATTTCACAGGGCGGGGGTATCAGCTTTCTTT. As protein: CASSLFHRAGVSAFF.